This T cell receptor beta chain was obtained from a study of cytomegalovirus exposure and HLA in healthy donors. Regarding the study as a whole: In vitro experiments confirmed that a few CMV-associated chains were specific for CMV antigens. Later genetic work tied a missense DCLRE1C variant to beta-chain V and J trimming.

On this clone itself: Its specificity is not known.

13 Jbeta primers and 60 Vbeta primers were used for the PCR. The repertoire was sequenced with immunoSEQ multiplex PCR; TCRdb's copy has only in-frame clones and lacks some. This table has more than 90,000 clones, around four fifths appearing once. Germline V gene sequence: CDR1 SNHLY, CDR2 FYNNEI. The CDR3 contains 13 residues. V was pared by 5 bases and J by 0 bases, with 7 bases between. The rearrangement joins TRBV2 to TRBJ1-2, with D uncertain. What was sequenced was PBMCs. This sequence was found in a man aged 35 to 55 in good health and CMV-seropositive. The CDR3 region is CASSPTSNYGYTF. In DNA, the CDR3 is TGTGCCAGCAGTCCTACGTCTAACTATGGCTACACCTTC.